What follows describes a single TCR beta chain. The entry originates in a study of T cell changes during pregnancy in multiple sclerosis. With V trimmed by 5 bases and J by 1 base, 3 bases remained unmatched. Germline V gene lookup returns CDR1 MNHEY and CDR2 SMNVEV (reference sequence). The CDR3 consists of 15 residues. The method was immunoSEQ multiplex PCR; TCRdb's version includes in-frame clones alone and lacks a portion of them. The sample yields roughly 90,000 clones, around 93% seen once. The V gene is TRBV27, the J gene TRBJ2-3; 10 bases agree with TRBD2. This TCR was recovered from a female donor in good health, enrolled as a control in a pregnancy study. The sample was peripheral blood, taken in the first trimester of pregnancy. The CDR3 DNA is TGTGCCAGCAGTCCCCTAGCGGGGGGCACAGATACGCAGTATTTT. This sequence encodes CASSPLAGGTDTQYF.